One sample yielded the 7 T cell receptor beta chains listed below, sequenced in a study of blood T cells in healthy people across ages. Then a second PCR, running about 7 to 11 cycles, was carried out with a sample-barcoded 5' primer and a J-beta primer mix. Using its own MiXCR run on the 5' RACE reads, TCRdb lists one record per CDR3 protein. The sample holds hundreds of thousands of distinct CDR3 sequences, about 46% seen once. Material for sequencing was blood. Source of these receptors: an elderly man in good health.

V is TRBV7-9 and J is TRBJ1-2; D gene unclear. With 6 bases removed from V and 7 bases from J, the gap between germline ends came to 21 bases. The CDR3 has 15 residues. Germline V gives CDR1 SEHNR, CDR2 FQNEAQ (reference sequence). As DNA, the CDR3 is TGTGCCAGCAGTCATCAGCGAGGCCAAGGGATTGGCTACACCTTC. Protein sequence: CASSHQRGQGIGYTF.

This clonotype has a count of ten or more. V and J are TRBV20-1 and TRBJ2-7; weak D call: TRBD2 (6 bases). The CDR3 runs to 16 residues. The germline gives CDR1 DFQATT, CDR2 SNEGSKA (reference sequence). Between the trimmed V and J ends, which lost 1 base and 3 bases, there was a span of 19 bases. The CDR3 sequence: CSARVGVVGTLYEQYF. CDR3 sequence (DNA): TGCAGTGCTAGAGTAGGAGTAGTGGGGACTCTCTACGAGCAGTACTTC.

In its sample, this clonotype was seen a few times. The rearrangement joins TRBV14 to TRBJ2-3; TRBD2 matches at 12 bases. The V gene end was trimmed by 3 bases and the J gene end by 4 bases; junction bases not matched to a gene: 5. The CDR3 extends over 16 amino acids. The germline gives CDR1 SGHDN, CDR2 FVKESK. The CDR3 coding sequence is TGTGCCAGCAGCCAGACGACTAGCGGGAGAGCAGATACGCAGTATTTT. As protein: CASSQTTSGRADTQYF.

The J gene is TRBJ2-5, the V gene TRBV3-1; no definite D call. Trimming pared 5 bases from V and 11 bases from J, leaving 15 bases between. CDR1 is LGHDT and CDR2 is YNNKEL in the germline V gene (reference sequence). The CDR3 extends over 12 amino acids. CDR3 protein: CASSTRGNEQYF. The CDR3 DNA is TGTGCCAGCAGCACAAGAGGCAATGAGCAGTACTTC.

This clonotype was picked up a small number of times. This rearrangement joins TRBV12-3 or TRBV12-4 to TRBJ2-3; 14 positions match TRBD2. The junction had 6 bases not matched to a gene; V was cut back by 5 bases and J by 5 bases. The CDR3 is 16 residues long. The CDR3 DNA reads TGTGCCAGCAGTACCCGACTAGCGGGAGGGGGAGATACGCAGTATTTT. Its protein is CASSTRLAGGGDTQYF.

J is TRBJ2-1 and V is TRBV20-1; 9 positions match TRBD2. Unmatched junction bases numbered 8, after V lost 2 bases and J lost 0 bases. This CDR3 contains 17 residues. CDR1 and CDR2 (germline): DFQATT, SNEGSKA (reference sequence). The CDR3 DNA reads as TGCAGTGCTAGACCCGCTAGCGGGACCACCTCCTACAATGAGCAGTTCTTC. Translated, it gives CSARPASGTTSYNEQFF.

The chain couples TRBV7-3 to TRBJ2-1; tentative D call: TRBD2 (6 bases). The germline gives CDR1 SGHTA, CDR2 FQGTGA. The CDR3 is 17 residues long. Trimming shortened V by 0 bases and J by 2 bases, and 14 bases separated the two germline ends. The chain's CDR3 is CASSLTTGVSPYNEQFF. The CDR3 DNA is TGTGCCAGCAGCTTAACGACGGGGGTAAGCCCCTACAATGAGCAGTTCTTC.